This T cell receptor (beta chain) was found in a study of identical twins. Ten or more counts support this clonotype. Its antigen remains unknown. Trimming pared 5 bases from V and 5 bases from J, leaving 19 bases between. This CDR3 region has 16 residues. In germline, CDR1 is MGHDK, CDR2 SYGVNS. Study-level points and caveats: Conclusions leaned on cross-sectional statistical analysis and did not track the same donors over time. Excess low generation probability was seen in twin-shared out-of-frame alpha sequences. Analyses of zero insertions could, in part, be confounded by invariant MAIT and iNKT cells. Insertion counts were lower in abundant cord blood beta clonotypes, a trend that memory repertoires did not show.

TCRdb reprocessed the 5' RACE reads via MiXCR and lists one record per CDR3 protein. Counted here are fewer than 350,000 distinct CDR3 sequences, under 9.5% occurring once; the ten biggest clones make up less than 2.5%. The same specimen was also included in a second study, on yellow fever vaccine responses in identical twins.

The chain couples TRBV25-1 to TRBJ2-1, with D perhaps TRBD1 or TRBD2 (5 bases each). This TCR was sampled from a woman in her late teens or twenties in good health. Sequences were obtained from memory (CD45RO+) T cells sorted from blood. For the CDR3, the DNA is TGTGCCAGCAGTCCGGCTCCGGGGCGAAGGGACAATGAGCAGTTCTTC. This encodes CASSPAPGRRDNEQFF.